The sequence of this TCR beta chain was determined in a study of cytomegalovirus exposure and HLA in healthy donors. Study-wide results and limits: A cluster of highly shared sequence variants was likely a sequencing artifact. One later analysis reportedly identified an Asian-associated ancestry cluster that showed fewer N-insertions than the roughly 640-donor mean. Per published accounts, TCR beta sequences correctly predicted the HLA-A and HLA-B alleles of most subjects. Association of a missense DCLRE1C variant with TCR beta V- and J-gene trimming was reported in a later analysis.

The CDR3 sequence is 15 residues long. V lost 4 bases to trimming and J lost 5 bases; unmatched junction nucleotides: 9. Germline V gene lookup returns CDR1 SEHNR and CDR2 FQNEAQ (reference sequence). This clone was observed once. No antigen is known for it. Use of 60 Vbeta and 13 Jbeta primers characterized the PCR. Some clones are missing from TCRdb's copy, which holds only in-frame ones; the method was immunoSEQ multiplex PCR. The table records 250,000 to 350,000 clones, 75% to 90% of them present only once. Sequenced input: PBMCs. This clonotype was sampled from a man aged 40-50 years in good health and CMV-seropositive. The chain joins TRBV7-9 to TRBJ2-5, with 8 bases aligning to TRBD1. The CDR3 loop is CASSSTGQGGETQYF. The CDR3 region has the DNA TGTGCCAGCAGCTCAACAGGACAGGGCGGGGAGACCCAGTACTTC.